This TCR beta chain was retrieved from a study of blood T cell repertoires in COVID-19. The V and J ends lost 7 bases and 5 bases respectively, with 11 bases between them. The CDR3 has 12 amino acids. CDR1 is MNHEY and CDR2 is SVGAGI in the germline V gene. The repertoire was sequenced with immunoSEQ multiplex PCR; TCRdb's copy has only in-frame clones and lacks some. The data contain 40,000 to 55,000 clones, 80% to 90% of them singletons. The V and J genes are TRBV6-5 and TRBJ2-5, with D possibly being TRBD2 (5 bases). Sample: peripheral blood. This clonotype originated in a man between 65 and 79 years old with active COVID-19. The CDR3 bases are TGTGCCAGCACCTCTAGCCGGGAGACCCAGTACTTC. Translation gives CASTSSRETQYF.